Given below is one TCR beta chain in context. The antigen is unknown. TCRdb redid the calling of the reads with MiXCR, one entry per CDR3 protein. The sample lists 110,000 or so distinct CDR3 sequences, roughly 31% occurring once. The data derive from a study of T cell repertoires in cytomegalovirus infection. As for the study in general: It was the public TCR beta signatures that indicated both CMV infection and matching HLA type.

Broader study findings: HLA-C-restricted CMV-specific TCR beta clonotypes prevailed in the ex vivo response. Using cumulative public TCR beta family frequency, the authors identified those who carried CMV together with the relevant HLA.

Germline V gene sequence: CDR1 MNHEY, CDR2 SVGAGI. V lost 1 base, J lost 6 bases, and 12 bases lay in between. The CDR3 consists of 14 residues. This rearrangement joins TRBV6-5 to TRBJ1-1; possibly TRBD1 for D (5 bases). The receptor was derived from a human donor in good health (CMV status not recorded). Some clones in this sample may be carry-over from other donors' samples. Here the sequenced sample was CD8+ T cells from cultured PBMCs, taken from culture after CMV antigen stimulation. The CDR3 region has the DNA TGTGCCAGCAGTTACTACAGGACTTCCTCTGAAGCTTTCTTT. This translates into CASSYYRTSSEAFF.